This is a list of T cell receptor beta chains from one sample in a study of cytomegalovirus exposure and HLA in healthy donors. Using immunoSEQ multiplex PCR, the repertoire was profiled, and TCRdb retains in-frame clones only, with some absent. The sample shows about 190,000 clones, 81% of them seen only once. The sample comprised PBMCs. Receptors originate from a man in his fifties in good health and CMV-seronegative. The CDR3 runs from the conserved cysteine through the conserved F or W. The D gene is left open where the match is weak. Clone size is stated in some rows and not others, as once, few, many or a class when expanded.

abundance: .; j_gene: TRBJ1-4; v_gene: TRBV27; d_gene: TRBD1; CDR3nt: TGTGCCAGCAAATACAGGGGGGCTAATGAAAAACTGTTTTTT; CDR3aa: CASKYRGANEKLFF
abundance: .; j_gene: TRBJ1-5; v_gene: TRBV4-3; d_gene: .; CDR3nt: TGCGCCAGCAGCCAAGTTCCGGGAAGCAATCAGCCCCAGCATTTT; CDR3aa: CASSQVPGSNQPQHF
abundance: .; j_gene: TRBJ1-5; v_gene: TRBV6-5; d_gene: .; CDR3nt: TGTGCCAGCAGTTACTCTTTCTCCAATCAGCCCCAGCATTTT; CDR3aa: CASSYSFSNQPQHF
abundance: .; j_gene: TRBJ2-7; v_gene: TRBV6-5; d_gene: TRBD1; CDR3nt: TGTGCCAGCAGTTACTTGGACAGGGGGAACGAGCAGTACTTC; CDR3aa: CASSYLDRGNEQYF
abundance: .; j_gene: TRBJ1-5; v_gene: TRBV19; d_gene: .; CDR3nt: TGTGCCAGCACAGGGCTCAACAATCAGCCCCAGCATTTT; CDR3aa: CASTGLNNQPQHF
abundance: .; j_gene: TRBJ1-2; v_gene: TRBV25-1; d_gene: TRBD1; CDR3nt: TGTGCCAGCAGTGGACTGGGACAGGGACCCCTGGGGTATGGCTACACCTTC; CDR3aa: CASSGLGQGPLGYGYTF
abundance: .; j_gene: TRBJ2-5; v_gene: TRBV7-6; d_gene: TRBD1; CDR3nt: TGTGCCAGCAGCTCATCGGGACAGGGAAAGACCCAGTACTTC; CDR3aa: CASSSSGQGKTQYF
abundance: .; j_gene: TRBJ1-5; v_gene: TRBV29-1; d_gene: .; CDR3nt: TGCAGCGTCGTATCCGGGGGCAATCAGCCCCAGCATTTT; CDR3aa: CSVVSGGNQPQHF
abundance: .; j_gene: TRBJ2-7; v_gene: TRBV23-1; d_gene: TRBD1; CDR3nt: TGCGCCAGCAGTGGGGACAGGGGAGACTACGAGCAGTACTTC; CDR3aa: CASSGDRGDYEQYF
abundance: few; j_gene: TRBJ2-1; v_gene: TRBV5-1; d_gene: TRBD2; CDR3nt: TGCGCCAGCAGCTTGGCGGGGGGTCATGAGCAGTTCTTC; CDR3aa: CASSLAGGHEQFF
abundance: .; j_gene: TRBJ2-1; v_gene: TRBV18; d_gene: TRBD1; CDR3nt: TGTGCCAGCTCATCGCAAGGACAGGGGGCGCGAGGTGAGCAGTTCTTC; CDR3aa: CASSSQGQGARGEQFF
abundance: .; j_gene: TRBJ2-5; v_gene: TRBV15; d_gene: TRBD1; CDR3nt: TGTGCCACCAGCAGAGGAGGCAGGGGGAGCGAGACCCAGTACTTC; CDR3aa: CATSRGGRGSETQYF
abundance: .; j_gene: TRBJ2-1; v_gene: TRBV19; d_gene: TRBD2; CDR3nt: TGTGCCAGTAGCCTACCCGGGGGGGCCCTATACAATGAGCAGTTCTTC; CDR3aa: CASSLPGGALYNEQFF
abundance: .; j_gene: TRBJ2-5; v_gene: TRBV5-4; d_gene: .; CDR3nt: TGTGCCAGCAGCTTGGGCGCAGGGGGGTCCAAAGAGACCCAGTACTTC; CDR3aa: CASSLGAGGSKETQYF
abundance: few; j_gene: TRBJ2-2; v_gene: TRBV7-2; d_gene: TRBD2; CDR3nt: TGTGCCAGCAGCCGGACTAGCGGGGGGTATGGGGAGCTGTTTTTT; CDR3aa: CASSRTSGGYGELFF
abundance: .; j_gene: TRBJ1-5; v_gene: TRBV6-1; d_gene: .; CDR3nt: TGTGCCAGCAACCATGGAGGGGATGGTCAGCCCCAGCATTTT; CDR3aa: CASNHGGDGQPQHF
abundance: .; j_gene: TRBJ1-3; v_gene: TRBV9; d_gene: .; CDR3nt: TGTGCCAGCAGCGTAGATGTGGTAGTGGGAAACACCATATATTTT; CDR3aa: CASSVDVVVGNTIYF
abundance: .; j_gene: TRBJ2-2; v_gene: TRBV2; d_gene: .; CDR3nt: TGTGCCAGCAGTGAAGAAGGGGACACCGGGGAGCTGTTTTTT; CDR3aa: CASSEEGDTGELFF
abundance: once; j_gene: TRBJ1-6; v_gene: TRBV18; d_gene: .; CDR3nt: TGTGCCAGCTCACCCCAGGGGAGTAATTCACCCCTCCACTTT; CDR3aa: CASSPQGSNSPLHF
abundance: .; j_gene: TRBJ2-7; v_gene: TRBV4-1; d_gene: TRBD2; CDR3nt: TGCGCCAGCAGCCATTCCCGACTAGCGGGGGGATCCTACGAGCAGTACTTC; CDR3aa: CASSHSRLAGGSYEQYF
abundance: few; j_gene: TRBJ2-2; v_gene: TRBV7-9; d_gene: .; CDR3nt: TGTGCCAGCAGCTTCCTCCCAGGGGTTGAGGACACCGGGGAGCTGTTTTTT; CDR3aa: CASSFLPGVEDTGELFF
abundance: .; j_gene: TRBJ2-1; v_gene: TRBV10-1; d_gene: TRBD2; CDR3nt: TGCGCCAGCAGTGACCCGACTAGCGGGGGGGCCAGACAGTTCTTC; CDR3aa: CASSDPTSGGARQFF
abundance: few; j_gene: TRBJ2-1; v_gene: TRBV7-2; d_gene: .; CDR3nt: TGTGCCAGCAGCCCCCCCGAGGGCGGTAGCTCCTACAATGAGCAGTTCTTC; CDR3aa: CASSPPEGGSSYNEQFF
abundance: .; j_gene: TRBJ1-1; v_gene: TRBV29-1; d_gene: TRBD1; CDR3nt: TGCAGCGTTGAAGACACAGGGGCTAACACTGAAGCTTTCTTT; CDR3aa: CSVEDTGANTEAFF
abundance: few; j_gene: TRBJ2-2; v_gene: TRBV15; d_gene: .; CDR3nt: TGTGCCACCAGCCTACGGACAGAGTCAGGGGAGCTGTTTTTT; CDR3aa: CATSLRTESGELFF
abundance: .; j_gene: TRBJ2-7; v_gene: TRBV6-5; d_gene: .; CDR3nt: TGTGCCAGCAGTGTCAATAGAGAGTCCTACGAGCAGTACTTC; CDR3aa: CASSVNRESYEQYF
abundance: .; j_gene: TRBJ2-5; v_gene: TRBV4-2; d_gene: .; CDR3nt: TGTGCCAGCAGCCAAGATCCCGGTCGACTCCAAGAGACCCAGTACTTC; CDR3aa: CASSQDPGRLQETQYF
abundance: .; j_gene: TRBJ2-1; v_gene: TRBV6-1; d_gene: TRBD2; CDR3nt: TGTGCCAGCAGTGTAGGACTAGCGGGGGGCGTTTACAATGAGCAGTTCTTC; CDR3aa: CASSVGLAGGVYNEQFF
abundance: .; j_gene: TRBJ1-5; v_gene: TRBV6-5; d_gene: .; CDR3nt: TGTGCCAGCAGTCTCGACCAGGTTAGCAATCAGCCCCAGCATTTT; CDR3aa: CASSLDQVSNQPQHF
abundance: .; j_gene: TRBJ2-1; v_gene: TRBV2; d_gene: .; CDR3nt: TGTGCCAGCAGCCCCGTCGGGGGATCCTACAATGAGCAGTTCTTC; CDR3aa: CASSPVGGSYNEQFF
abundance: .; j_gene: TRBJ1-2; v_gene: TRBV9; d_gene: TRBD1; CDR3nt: TGTGCCAGCAGCCTAGGACAGGGTCATAACTATGGCTACACCTTC; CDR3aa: CASSLGQGHNYGYTF
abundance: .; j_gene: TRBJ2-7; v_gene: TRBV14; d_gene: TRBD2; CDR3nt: TGTGCCAGCAGTCTTGTCCCCGGGGGGGCCTACGAGCAGTACTTC; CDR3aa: CASSLVPGGAYEQYF
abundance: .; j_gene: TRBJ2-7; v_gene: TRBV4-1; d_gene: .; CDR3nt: TGCGCCAGCAGCGGACCGGGACTCCCGGTCGAGCAGTACTTC; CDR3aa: CASSGPGLPVEQYF
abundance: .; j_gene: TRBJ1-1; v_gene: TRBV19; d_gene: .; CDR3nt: TGTGCCAGTAGTATAGAGGACTGGGAAGCTTTCTTT; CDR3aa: CASSIEDWEAFF
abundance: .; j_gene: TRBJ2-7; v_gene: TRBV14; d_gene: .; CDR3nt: TGTGCCAGCAGCCAAGTCGAGTCCTTCTACGAGCAGTACTTC; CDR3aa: CASSQVESFYEQYF
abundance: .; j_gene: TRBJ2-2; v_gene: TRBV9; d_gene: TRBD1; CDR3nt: TGTGCCAGCAGCGTATTAGGGGGCAATGGTGCCGGGGAGCTGTTTTTT; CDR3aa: CASSVLGGNGAGELFF
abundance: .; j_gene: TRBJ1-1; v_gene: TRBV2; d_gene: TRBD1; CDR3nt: TGTGCCAGCGGGACAGGGGGCGTCACTGAAGCTTTCTTT; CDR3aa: CASGTGGVTEAFF
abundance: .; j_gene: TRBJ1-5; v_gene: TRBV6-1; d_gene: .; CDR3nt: TGTGCCACTCGGAGGGCCCCGGTGGGACAGCCCCAGCATTTT; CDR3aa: CATRRAPVGQPQHF
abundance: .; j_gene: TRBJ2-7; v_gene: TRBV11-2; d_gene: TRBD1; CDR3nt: TGTGCCAGCAGCTTAGCGGGACAGGGGGGATACGAGCAGTACTTC; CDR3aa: CASSLAGQGGYEQYF
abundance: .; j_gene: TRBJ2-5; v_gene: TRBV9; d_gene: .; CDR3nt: TGTGCCAGCAGCGTAGCTAGCCAAGAGACCCAGTACTTC; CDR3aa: CASSVASQETQYF
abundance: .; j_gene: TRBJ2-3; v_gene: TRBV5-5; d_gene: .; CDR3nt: TGTGCCAGCACCGGGTCCTACACAGATACGCAGTATTTT; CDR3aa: CASTGSYTDTQYF
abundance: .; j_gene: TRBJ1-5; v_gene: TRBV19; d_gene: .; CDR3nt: TGTGCCAGTAGTGTTAATAGCAATCAGCCCCAGCATTTT; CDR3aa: CASSVNSNQPQHF
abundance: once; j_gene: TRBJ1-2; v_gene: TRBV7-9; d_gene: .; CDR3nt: TGTGCCAGCAGCTTACCAGGCGGGAGCTATGGCTACACCTTC; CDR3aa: CASSLPGGSYGYTF
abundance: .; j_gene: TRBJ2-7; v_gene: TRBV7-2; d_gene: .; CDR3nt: TGTGCCAGCAGTAGGGGCGGGGAGACTTACGAGCAGTACTTC; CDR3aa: CASSRGGETYEQYF
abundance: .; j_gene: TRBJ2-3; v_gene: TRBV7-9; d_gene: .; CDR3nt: TGTGCCAGCAGCCCGGCAGGGGATACGCAGTATTTT; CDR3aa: CASSPAGDTQYF
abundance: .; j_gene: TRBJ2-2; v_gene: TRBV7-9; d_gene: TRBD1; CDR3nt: TGTTCCACCTCCGGACAGGGGATTTTAAACACCGGGGAGCTGTTTTTT; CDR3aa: CSTSGQGILNTGELFF
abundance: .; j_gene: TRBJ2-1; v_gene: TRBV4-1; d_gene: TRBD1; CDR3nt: TGCGCCAGCAGCCACCCGACAGGGAGCTCCTACAATGAGCAGTTCTTC; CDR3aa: CASSHPTGSSYNEQFF
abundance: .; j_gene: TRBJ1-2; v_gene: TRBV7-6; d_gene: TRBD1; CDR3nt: TGTGCCAGCAGACCTGGGACAGGGGTTCTAGGAAACTATGGCTACACCTTC; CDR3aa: CASRPGTGVLGNYGYTF
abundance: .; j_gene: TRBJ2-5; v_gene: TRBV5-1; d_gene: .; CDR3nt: TGCGCCAGCAGCCTAGGATTAGAAGAGACCCAGTACTTC; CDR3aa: CASSLGLEETQYF
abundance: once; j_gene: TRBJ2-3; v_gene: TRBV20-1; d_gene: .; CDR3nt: TGCAGCCCCACGCCCCAGGATACGCAGTATTTT; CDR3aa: CSPTPQDTQYF
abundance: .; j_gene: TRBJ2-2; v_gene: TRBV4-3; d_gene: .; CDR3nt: TGCGCCAGCAGCTCTGATCGGGGGGAGCTGTTTTTT; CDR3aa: CASSSDRGELFF
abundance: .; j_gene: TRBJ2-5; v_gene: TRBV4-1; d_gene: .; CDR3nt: TGCGCCAGCAGCCCAATCCAGGGTCAACAAGAGACCCAGTACTTC; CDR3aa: CASSPIQGQQETQYF
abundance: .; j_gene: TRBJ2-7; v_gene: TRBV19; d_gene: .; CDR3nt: TGTGCCAGTAGTTCGGCGGGGCAGTTCGAGCAGTACTTC; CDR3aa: CASSSAGQFEQYF
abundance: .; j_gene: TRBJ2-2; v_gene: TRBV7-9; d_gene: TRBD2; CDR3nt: TGTTCCAGCAGCTTAGGTGTTAGCGGGGGCTCGAACACCGGGGAGCTGTTTTTT; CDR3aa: CSSSLGVSGGSNTGELFF
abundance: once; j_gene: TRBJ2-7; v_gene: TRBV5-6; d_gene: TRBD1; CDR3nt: TGTGCCAGCAGCTCCTTGGACAGGGTAGCATCCGAGCAGTACTTC; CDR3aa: CASSSLDRVASEQYF